Listed below are T cell receptor beta chains from one sample, sequenced in a study of CD8 T cells in Susac syndrome. Each CDR3 protein gets one entry after TCRdb re-called the immunoSEQ multiplex PCR reads with MiXCR. The table shows 170,000 or so distinct CDR3 sequences, with approximately 94% occurring only once. Sequenced material: CD4+ T cells from PBMCs. These receptors all come from a human donor with Susac syndrome. CDR3s include the opening cysteine and the closing phenylalanine or tryptophan.

TRBV7-9	15	CASTDTGTVVWTQYF
TRBV18	15	CASSPPSRGKETQYF
TRBV10-3	11	CAIKTDYEQYF
TRBV12-3/TRBV12-4	15	CASSSTTGGRDGYTF
TRBV4-2	16	CASSQERSQAVSPLHF
TRBV5-1	16	CASSLISRQAKNIQYF
TRBV7-9	15	CASSLSPSSYNEQFF
TRBV28	16	CASSLSRAPAKNIQYF
TRBV3-1	14	CASSPSESLRRAFF
TRBV7-9	15	CATQGVVLAGETQYF
TRBV20-1	13	CSASDRPNTEAFF
TRBV11-2	14	CASVFRRESGELFF
TRBV3-1	14	CASSQDYRDYGYTF
TRBV9	16	CASSPRSGTGRETQYF
TRBV7-2	14	CASSPGALPYEQYF
TRBV12-3/TRBV12-4	15	CASSPWTGFGYEQYF
TRBV9	14	CASSQGQGEETQYF
TRBV13	15	CASSWRAGGQETQYF
TRBV15	15	CATSRDPRLYNEQFF
TRBV30	13	CAWSGRGWTEAFF
TRBV29-1	13	CSVEEGGYNEQFF
TRBV4-2	13	CASSQQNQETQYF
TRBV19	13	CASKSRNSYEQYF
TRBV11-3	16	CASSFTGTGYTYEQYF
TRBV18	17	CASSPLSFSAAQETQYF
TRBV7-6	15	CASSLLGGEFETQYF
TRBV4-2	18	CASSQGTSGSISYNEQFF
TRBV29-1	12	CSVDRGGYGYTF
TRBV3-1	15	CASSQDRGGGETQYF
TRBV20-1	16	CSAQSAGGSYSTEAFF
TRBV7-6	9	CASSLGYTF
TRBV18	16	CASSQNRGNSYNEQFF
TRBV5-1	16	CASSPTSGRYQETQYF
TRBV2	15	CASSGPGGSYNEQFF
TRBV2	17	CASSNLAGGTNYNEQFF
TRBV7-2	17	CASSLGDRERWGETQYF
TRBV7-2	14	CASSLTGARETQYF
TRBV29-1	13	CSVGGLAAGELFF
TRBV5-4	15	CASSGRTSGRDEQFF
TRBV6-2/TRBV6-3	12	CASREPGREQYF
TRBV19	13	CASRTRGRGEQYF
TRBV29-1	12	CSGEAGNNEQFF